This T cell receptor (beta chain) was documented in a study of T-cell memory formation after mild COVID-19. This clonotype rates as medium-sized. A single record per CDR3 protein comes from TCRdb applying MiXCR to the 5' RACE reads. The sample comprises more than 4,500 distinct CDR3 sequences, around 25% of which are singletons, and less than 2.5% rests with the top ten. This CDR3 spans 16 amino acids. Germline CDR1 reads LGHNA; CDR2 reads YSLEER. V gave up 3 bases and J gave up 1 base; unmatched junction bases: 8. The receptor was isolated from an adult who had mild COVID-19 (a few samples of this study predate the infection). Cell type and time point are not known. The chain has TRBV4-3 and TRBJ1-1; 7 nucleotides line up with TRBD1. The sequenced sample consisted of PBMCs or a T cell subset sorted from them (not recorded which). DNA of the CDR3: TGCGCCAGCAGCCACCACCCGGGACAGAAGAACACTGAAGCTTTCTTT. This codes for CASSHHPGQKNTEAFF.